Presented here are 26 T cell receptor beta chains from one specimen sequenced in a study of metastatic and nonmetastatic thyroid tumors (dated by TCRdb to the early 2020s). Libraries were built with PCR. Sequenced using an Illumina HiSeq 4000. TCRdb trimmed the raw reads at Q25, called clones with MiXCR and kept productive beta chains. A total of some 20,000 clones appear in this sample, approximately 22% of them only once. Jointly, the top ten make up about 10% of the sample. None of the patients had been given any treatment before thyroid surgery. Sequencing input: tumor tissue. These TCRs come from a male donor with papillary thyroid cancer or a benign thyroid nodule (not recorded which). Some clones in this sample may be carry-over from other donors' samples.

This clone was found a few times. At one boundary the junction diverges from the germline segment, which might be a read error. The rearrangement links TRBV11-2 to TRBJ2-2; D is possibly TRBD2 (6 bases). The length of the CDR3 is 16 residues. Per the germline V gene, CDR1 is SGHAT and CDR2 is FQNNGV. CDR3 nucleotide sequence: TGTGCCAGCAGCTTATCTGCCCGGGGGAACACCGTGGAGCTGTTTTTT. Translating it yields CASSLSARGNTVELFF.

This chain connects TRBV12-3 or TRBV12-4 to TRBJ2-2; D remains ambiguous. Trimming cost V 3 bases and J 7 bases, with 3 bases left between them. The CDR3 is made up of 11 amino acids. The CDR3 sequence is CASSLIGELFF. The CDR3 DNA is TGTGCCAGCAGTTTGATCGGGGAGCTGTTTTTT.

CDR3 in DNA: TGTGCCAGCATTTTAGGAGGAAACACCATATATTTT. Its translation: CASILGGNTIYF. The chain carries TRBV7-9 and TRBJ1-3; D call uncertain. CDR3 length: 12 amino acids. The ends were cut back, 7 bases at V and 4 bases at J, with 8 bases in the middle. From germline, CDR1 is SEHNR and CDR2 FQNEAQ (reference sequence).

The sample holds many counts of this clone. The gene calls are TRBV20-1 and TRBJ2-1, with 7 nucleotides matching TRBD2. Germline-derived CDR1 and CDR2 are DFQATT and SNEGSKA (reference sequence). J lost 6 bases, V lost 3 bases, and 8 bases had no gene match. CDR3 length equals 14 residues. CDR3 protein: CSARSGRSGNEQFF. CDR3 nucleotide sequence: TGCAGTGCTAGGTCCGGGAGGTCAGGCAATGAGCAGTTCTTC.

In its sample, this clone was seen many times. One base away lies a much larger clone, so this may be a sequencing read error. This sample includes further DNA sequences coding for the same CDR3. The V gene is TRBV20-1, the J gene TRBJ1-5, with a possible D match to TRBD1 (5 bases). The CDR3 is 12 residues long. Germline assignment: CDR1 DFQATT and CDR2 SNEGSKA (reference sequence). In DNA, the CDR3 is TGCAGTGCTACCCCCGGGGACCAGCCCCAGCACTTT. Protein product: CSATPGDQPQHF.

This clone turned up a few times. The junction shows a germline mismatch at one end, possibly a read error. V gene TRBV5-8 combines with J gene TRBJ1-5, with 7 bases aligning to TRBD1. Germline V gene data show CDR1 as SGHTS and CDR2 as YDEGEE. The CDR3 extends over 13 amino acids. CDR3 DNA: TGTGCAAGCAGCCTAGACAGGGATCAGCCCCAGGATTTT. It translates to CASSLDRDQPQDF.

This clone was picked up many times. The sample contains more than one DNA sequence encoding this CDR3. V and J are TRBV29-1 and TRBJ1-2; perhaps TRBD1 as D (6 bases). Between the trimmed V and J ends, which lost 6 bases and 8 bases, there was a span of 16 bases. The CDR3 extends over 12 amino acids. Germline V lookup: CDR1 SQVTM, CDR2 ANQGSEA. The CDR3 nucleotides read TGCAGCGTCCCCTCGACAGGCGGCGGCTACACCTTC. This gives the protein CSVPSTGGGYTF.

V is TRBV5-1 and J is TRBJ2-7; the match to TRBD2 covers 13 bases. This CDR3 spans 16 amino acids. Trimming at V came to 4 bases and at J to 2 bases, leaving 6 bases not matched to a gene. The V gene's germline CDR1 is SGHRS and CDR2 YFSETQ. The CDR3, as DNA: TGCGCCAGCAGCGCAGGACTAGCGGGGGACGCCTACGAGCAGTACTTC. It specifies CASSAGLAGDAYEQYF.

This clone has a count of ten or more. The chain joins TRBV28 to TRBJ1-6; the D gene is possibly TRBD1 (6 bases). The germline V gene encodes CDR1 MDHEN and CDR2 SYDVKM. There are 15 residues in the CDR3. Trimming stripped 3 bases from V and 7 bases from J, with 13 bases between. The CDR3 nucleotides are TGTGCCAGCAGTTTTTCCAGGGGTGGGAATTCACCCCTCCACTTT. Protein product: CASSFSRGGNSPLHF.

The chain is built from TRBV28 and TRBJ1-2; 7 bases match TRBD1. The CDR3 is 15 amino acids. CDR1 is MDHEN and CDR2 is SYDVKM in the germline V gene. The J segment lost 4 bases and the V segment lost 7 bases, leaving 12 bases of the junction unmatched. The CDR3 spells CASIFPGQIFYGYTF. The CDR3 nucleotides are TGTGCCAGCATCTTTCCGGGACAGATTTTCTATGGCTACACCTTC.

This clone was found a few times. The chain links TRBV20-1 to TRBJ2-3; 9 bases match TRBD2. CDR3 length equals 15 residues. Germline CDR1 and CDR2: DFQATT and SNEGSKA (reference sequence). Unmatched junction bases numbered 18, after V lost 3 bases and J lost 14 bases. The CDR3 bases are TGCAGTGCTAGCATAGCGGGAGTTGGTACAGATACCCTGTATTTT. Protein: CSASIAGVGTDTLYF.

Of note for this clone: The missing conserved phenylalanine or tryptophan at the end of this CDR3 makes a read error likely. The rearrangement links TRBV27 to TRBJ2-1; D possibly matches TRBD1 or TRBD2 (5 bases each). CDR1 MNHEY and CDR2 SMNVEV come from the germline V gene (reference sequence). The germline V and J ends were trimmed by 4 bases and 9 bases, with 19 bases remaining between them. The CDR3 sequence is 15 residues long. CDR3 amino acids: CASSSRDVEHTEQFI. In DNA, the CDR3 is TGTGCCAGCAGTTCCCGGGACGTCGAGCACACTGAGCAGTTCATC.

For this clone: A read error is likely, as this CDR3 ends without the conserved phenylalanine or tryptophan. The chain combines TRBV20-1 with TRBJ2-2, with D possibly matching TRBD2 (6 bases). From germline, CDR1 is DFQATT and CDR2 SNEGSKA (reference sequence). The CDR3 loop spans 16 amino acids. The CDR3 sequence is CRARSLGGTDVGELFL. CDR3 nucleotides: TGCAGGGCGAGAAGTCTGGGCGGGACCGACGTCGGGGAGCTGTTTCTT.

With regard to this clone: An end of the junction does not agree with germline; a read error may underlie this. J is TRBJ2-7 and V is TRBV12-3 or TRBV12-4; 9 bases line up with TRBD1. CDR3 length: 16 residues. This CDR3 reads CANSLKTGQGMYEQYF. CDR3 DNA sequence: TGTGCCAACAGTCTAAAAACGGGACAGGGTATGTACGAGCAGTACTTC.

This clone was seen repeatedly, ten times or more. The chain couples TRBV19 to TRBJ1-5; 7 nucleotides align to TRBD1. The CDR3 is 13 residues long. V lost 6 bases to trimming and J lost 6 bases; unmatched junction nucleotides: 5. Germline V gene data show CDR1 as LNHDA and CDR2 as SQIVND (reference sequence). The CDR3: CASSRGIGQPQHF. The CDR3 region has the DNA TGTGCCAGTAGCAGGGGGATCGGTCAGCCCCAGCATTTT.

This clone has just a few counts. A much larger clone differs from this one at a single base, so this may be a read error. This chain uses TRBV7-2 with TRBJ1-6, with D tentatively TRBD1 (6 bases). The CDR3 covers 15 residues. CDR1 is SGHTA and CDR2 is FQGNSA in the germline V gene. V lost 3 bases and J 11 bases, leaving 17 bases between the germline ends. The chain's CDR3 is CASSFSTGRGPPLHF. CDR3 DNA: TGTGCCAGCAGCTTCTCCACAGGGAGAGGGCCACCCCTCCACTTT. Using reference TRBV7-2 and TRBJ1-6 for the parts outside the CDR3, the full variable domain is GAGVSQSPSNKVTEKGKDVELRCDPISGHTALYWYRQSLGQGLEFLIYFQGNSAPDKSGLPSDRFSAERTGGSVSTLTIQRTQQEDSAVYLCASSFSTGRGPPLHFGNGTRLTVT.

This clone is labeled as medium-sized. The rearrangement joins TRBV11-3 to TRBJ2-7; no clear D gene. Trimming cost V 0 bases and J 5 bases, with 8 bases left between them. The CDR3 consists of 13 residues. CDR1 is SGHNT and CDR2 is YENEEA in the germline V gene. CDR3 nucleotide sequence: TGTGCCAGCAGCTTAGATCACCCCGACGAGCAGTACTTC. This encodes CASSLDHPDEQYF.

This clone was counted at least ten times. The chain combines TRBV20-1 with TRBJ1-1; 7 positions match TRBD1. V shed 2 bases, J shed 6 bases, and the junction held 9 bases outside the gene matches. Per the germline V gene, CDR1 is DFQATT and CDR2 is SNEGSKA (reference sequence). This CDR3 contains 14 residues. In nucleotides, the CDR3 is TGCAGTGCTAGACGGGACAGAGGGGCCGCTGAAGCTTTCTTT. This encodes CSARRDRGAAEAFF.

In the case of this clone: The germline gene is not matched at one end of the junction; a read error may be the cause. The genes are TRBV20-1 and TRBJ2-1, with D unresolved. The germline V gene encodes CDR1 DFQATT and CDR2 SNEGSKA (reference sequence). The CDR3 covers 15 residues. The CDR3 here is CSAVSSGYSFNEQFF. CDR3 DNA: TGCAGTGCAGTTTCCTCGGGTTACTCCTTCAATGAGCAGTTCTTC.

By proportion, this clone is medium-sized (0.01 to 0.1%). V usage is TRBV6-1 and J usage is TRBJ2-2; no reliable D call. This CDR3 has 12 residues. Trimming left V 6 bases short and J 4 bases short, with 6 bases between. The V gene's germline CDR1 is MNHNS and CDR2 SASEGT. The CDR3 protein is CASRGITGELFF. The DNA for the CDR3 is TGTGCCAGCAGGGGGATCACCGGGGAGCTGTTTTTT.

This clone was seen many times. One junction end disagrees with the germline gene, perhaps due to a read error. The sample contains more than one DNA sequence encoding this CDR3. The rearrangement links TRBV10-3 to TRBJ2-7; 9 nucleotides match TRBD2. The CDR3 sequence is 12 residues long. Germline CDR1 is ENHRY and CDR2 is SYGVKD. The CDR3, as DNA: TGTGCCATCAGCACGACTAGCGGCGCATCATCCTTC. It translates to CAISTTSGASSF.

In its sample, this clone was seen many times. This chain uses TRBV3-1 with TRBJ2-3; the D gene could be TRBD1 or TRBD2 (5 bases each). Trimming shortened V by 3 bases and J by 3 bases, and 22 bases separated the two germline ends. In germline, CDR1 is LGHDT, CDR2 YNNKEL (reference sequence). This CDR3 is built from 18 residues. CDR3 residues: CASSHKRGGGRITDTQYF. CDR3 DNA sequence: TGTGCCAGCAGCCACAAGAGGGGCGGCGGAAGAATAACAGATACGCAGTATTTT.

This clone was counted at least ten times. The CDR3 reads CASSRRGGNNEKLFF. The CDR3, as DNA: TGTGCCAGCAGCCGCCGTGGAGGGAATAATGAAAAACTGTTTTTT. The rearrangement joins TRBV5-6 to TRBJ1-4; D ambiguous. The CDR3 totals 15 residues. Trimming removed 4 bases at V and 4 bases at J, with 14 bases between. From germline, CDR1 is SGHDT and CDR2 YYEEEE.

This clone was seen at least ten times. The chain is built from TRBV19 and TRBJ1-5; D is unclear. CDR1 and CDR2 from the germline V gene are LNHDA and SQIVND (reference sequence). V was cut by 1 base and J by 3 bases, with 10 bases left in between. This CDR3 region has 15 residues. Here the CDR3 reads CASSIGGGNNQPQHF. CDR3 bases: TGTGCCAGTAGTATAGGTGGAGGGAACAATCAGCCCCAGCATTTT.

This clone counts as medium-sized. The V gene is TRBV9, the J gene TRBJ2-7, with 7 bases aligning to TRBD1. The CDR3 runs 15 residues. The V segment lost 0 bases and the J segment 5 bases; nucleotides outside the gene matches: 8. CDR1 and CDR2 from the germline V gene are SGDLS and YYNGEE. The CDR3 DNA sequence: TGTGCCAGCAGCGTAGGACAGGGTGGGATCCACGAGCAGTACTTC. Encoded protein: CASSVGQGGIHEQYF.

The chain combines TRBV18 with TRBJ1-2; D unresolved. The CDR3 covers 12 residues. CDR1 is KGHSH, CDR2 LQKENI, per germline. The V gene lost 3 bases and the J gene lost 2 bases, with 4 bases spanning the gap. CDR3 sequence: CASSPDNYGYTF. CDR3 nucleotide sequence: TGTGCCAGCTCACCCGACAACTATGGCTACACCTTC.